The rows below give T cell receptor beta chains drawn from one sample of a study of T cell repertoires in cytomegalovirus infection. TCRdb used MiXCR to reprocess the reads, holding one entry per CDR3 protein. The data contain a few hundred thousand distinct CDR3 sequences, 40% of them singletons. These receptors' targets are unknown. This sample comprised cultured PBMCs, obtained from culture after CMV antigen stimulation. All receptors come from a human donor in good health (CMV status not recorded). Some clones in this sample may be carry-over from other donors' samples. Both conserved end residues are part of each CDR3. The D gene is left open where the match is weak. Expanded clones are given a class, and other clones once, few, many or no size at all.

j_gene,d_gene,abundance,v_gene,CDR3aa,CDR3nt
TRBJ2-3,NA,NA,TRBV5-1,CASSSTPWTLSTDTQYF,TGCGCCAGCAGCTCGACCCCTTGGACACTTAGCACAGATACGCAGTATTTT
TRBJ2-5,NA,few,TRBV10-2,CASSENRRTQYF,TGCGCCAGCAGTGAGAACCGAAGGACCCAGTACTTC
TRBJ2-1,NA,NA,TRBV7-2,CASSLTSLARGPYEQFF,TGTGCCAGCAGCTTAACCTCGCTAGCGCGAGGGCCATATGAGCAGTTCTTC
TRBJ1-4,NA,NA,TRBV12-3/TRBV12-4,CASSPGVANEKLFF,TGTGCCAGCAGTCCAGGGGTTGCTAATGAAAAACTGTTTTTT
TRBJ1-1,NA,NA,TRBV12-3/TRBV12-4,CASRRQEIEAFF,TGTGCCAGCAGAAGACAGGAGATTGAAGCTTTCTTT
TRBJ2-5,TRBD2,NA,TRBV6-1,CASTTGLAGEETQYF,TGTGCCAGCACCACAGGACTAGCGGGGGAAGAGACCCAGTACTTC
TRBJ2-3,TRBD1,NA,TRBV6-1,CASSETGDPDTQYF,TGTGCCAGCAGTGAAACAGGGGACCCAGATACGCAGTATTTT
TRBJ2-1,TRBD1,NA,TRBV28,CASSSFFRGQGAGNEQFF,TGTGCCAGCAGCTCCTTCTTTCGGGGACAGGGGGCAGGCAATGAGCAGTTCTTC
TRBJ2-4,TRBD2,many,TRBV7-2,CASSFWGGRGAKNIQYF,TGTGCCAGCAGCTTCTGGGGAGGGAGGGGAGCCAAAAACATTCAGTACTTC
TRBJ1-2,TRBD1,NA,TRBV4-1,CASSQPTGDYGYTF,TGCGCCAGCAGCCAGCCCACAGGGGACTATGGCTACACCTTC
TRBJ2-3,TRBD2,few,TRBV7-2,CASSLVPSGGDTQYF,TGTGCCAGCAGCTTAGTTCCTAGCGGGGGAGATACGCAGTATTTT
TRBJ2-3,NA,NA,TRBV19,CASSTLDFTDTQYF,TGTGCCAGTAGTACCCTGGACTTCACAGATACGCAGTATTTT
TRBJ2-7,TRBD1,NA,TRBV6-5,CASSYSNRGWYEQYF,TGTGCCAGCAGTTACTCGAACAGGGGGTGGTACGAGCAGTACTTC
TRBJ2-7,NA,NA,TRBV19,CASSEAGPSYEQYF,TGTGCCAGTAGTGAGGCAGGTCCTTCCTACGAGCAGTACTTC
TRBJ1-4,NA,NA,TRBV12-3/TRBV12-4,CASSPRGGNEKLFF,TGTGCCAGCAGTCCGCGGGGGGGTAATGAAAAACTGTTTTTT
TRBJ2-5,TRBD1,few,TRBV18,CASHRGQETQYF,TGTGCCAGCCACAGGGGCCAAGAGACCCAGTACTTC
TRBJ1-1,TRBD1,NA,TRBV13,CASSPGTVPAFF,TGTGCCAGCAGCCCTGGGACAGTCCCCGCTTTCTTT
TRBJ2-5,NA,many,TRBV7-6,CASSLMHWETQYF,TGTGCCAGCAGCTTGATGCATTGGGAGACCCAGTACTTC
TRBJ1-6,NA,NA,TRBV7-6,CASSFLAPGDNSPLHF,TGTGCCAGCAGCTTTCTCGCCCCCGGGGATAATTCACCCCTCCACTTT
TRBJ1-6,NA,few,TRBV7-8,CASSPPVRHSPLHF,TGTGCCAGCAGCCCCCCGGTGCGGCATTCACCCCTCCACTTT
TRBJ1-2,TRBD1,NA,TRBV20-1,CSARERTGRNYGYTF,TGCAGTGCTAGAGAGCGGACAGGCAGGAACTATGGCTACACCTTC
TRBJ2-2,NA,NA,TRBV6-2/TRBV6-3,CASSLVEGSLGELFF,TGTGCCAGCAGTCTAGTGGAGGGATCACTCGGGGAGCTGTTTTTT
TRBJ2-3,NA,NA,TRBV28,CASSSPGEVADTQYF,TGTGCCAGCAGTTCTCCTGGGGAAGTGGCAGATACGCAGTATTTT
TRBJ1-2,NA,NA,TRBV7-2,CASSHPGGSGYTF,TGTGCCAGCAGCCACCCGGGGGGCTCTGGCTACACCTTC
TRBJ1-2,NA,NA,TRBV5-1,CASSLTGGIEGDGYTF,TGCGCCAGCAGCTTGACTGGGGGGATTGAAGGGGATGGCTACACCTTC
TRBJ1-4,NA,many,TRBV7-8,CASSPQPAPTNEKLFF,TGTGCCAGCAGCCCCCAGCCGGCGCCGACTAATGAAAAACTGTTTTTT
TRBJ2-1,TRBD2,NA,TRBV4-1,CASSQDARFSGRAYEQFF,TGCGCCAGCAGCCAAGACGCGAGGTTTAGCGGGAGGGCCTACGAGCAGTTCTTC
TRBJ1-1,TRBD1,NA,TRBV27,CASSLSHNRFGTANTEAFF,TGTGCCAGCAGTTTATCTCACAACCGCTTCGGGACAGCTAACACTGAAGCTTTCTTT
TRBJ1-2,NA,few,TRBV27,CASSLPSDSYGYTF,TGTGCCAGCAGTTTACCATCTGACAGCTATGGCTACACCTTC
TRBJ2-3,NA,NA,TRBV28,CASLLRETDTQYF,TGTGCCAGTCTTCTTCGGGAGACAGATACGCAGTATTTT
TRBJ2-5,NA,NA,TRBV19,CASSSTRGQETQYF,TGTGCCAGTAGTTCGACACGTGGCCAAGAGACCCAGTACTTC
TRBJ2-7,TRBD1,NA,TRBV9,CASSEGAGPKDEQYF,TGTGCCAGCAGCGAGGGGGCTGGACCCAAGGACGAGCAGTACTTC
TRBJ1-1,NA,NA,TRBV12-3/TRBV12-4,CASSFNRNTEAFF,TGTGCCAGCAGTTTTAACCGGAATACTGAAGCTTTCTTT
TRBJ2-7,NA,NA,TRBV4-1,CASSQARHLGHEQYF,TGCGCCAGCAGCCAAGCAAGACACCTTGGCCACGAGCAGTACTTC
TRBJ2-3,TRBD2,NA,TRBV2,CASTRRKAGEPDTQYF,TGTGCCAGCACTAGGAGAAAAGCGGGAGAACCAGATACGCAGTATTTT
TRBJ2-1,NA,few,TRBV7-6,CASSLAVLASYNEQFF,TGTGCCAGCAGCTTAGCGGTCCTAGCTTCGTACAATGAGCAGTTCTTC
TRBJ1-4,NA,few,TRBV12-5,CASGFPGTRRGEKLFF,TGTGCTAGTGGCTTCCCCGGGACCCGGAGGGGTGAAAAACTGTTTTTT
TRBJ2-2,TRBD2,few,TRBV7-6,CASSPGAGGAGELFF,TGTGCCAGCAGCCCCGGAGCGGGAGGGGCCGGGGAGCTGTTTTTT
TRBJ2-3,TRBD1,NA,TRBV11-2,CASSSPPGQGSTDTQYF,TGTGCCAGCAGCTCGCCTCCGGGACAGGGGAGCACAGATACGCAGTATTTT
TRBJ2-2,NA,NA,TRBV12-3/TRBV12-4,CAAYRGLTGELFF,TGTGCCGCCTATCGCGGGCTCACCGGGGAGCTGTTTTTT
TRBJ2-3,TRBD1,NA,TRBV6-1,CASSEPGGQDTQYF,TGTGCCAGCAGTGAGCCAGGGGGTCAGGATACGCAGTATTTT
TRBJ2-1,TRBD2,NA,TRBV5-5,CASSRWGGNEQFF,TGTGCCAGCAGCCGGTGGGGGGGGAATGAGCAGTTCTTC
TRBJ2-1,NA,few,TRBV7-8,CASSLRRVVSYNEQFF,TGTGCCAGCAGCTTACGGCGGGTGGTCTCCTACAATGAGCAGTTCTTC
TRBJ2-2,NA,NA,TRBV7-4,CASSKQANTGELFF,TGTGCCAGCAGTAAGCAAGCCAACACCGGGGAGCTGTTTTTT
TRBJ2-7,NA,NA,TRBV20-1,CSARAPTGLLRIEQYF,TGCAGTGCTAGGGCTCCGACAGGCCTCCTAAGGATCGAGCAGTACTTC
TRBJ2-1,NA,once,TRBV6-8,CASAGGVGQFF,TGTGCCAGCGCAGGGGGGGTAGGGCAGTTCTTC
TRBJ2-1,TRBD2,once,TRBV11-1,CASSLWGGGGSYNEQFF,TGTGCCAGCAGCCTATGGGGGGGGGGGGGCTCCTACAATGAGCAGTTCTTC
TRBJ2-2,NA,NA,TRBV5-1,CASSLGTLGTGELFF,TGCGCCAGCAGCTTGGGAACCCTGGGCACCGGGGAGCTGTTTTTT
TRBJ2-3,NA,NA,TRBV3-1,CASSPSRSADTQYF,TGTGCCAGCAGCCCCAGCCGTTCCGCAGATACGCAGTATTTT
TRBJ2-2,NA,NA,TRBV2,CASSDQPGPRMVGELFF,TGTGCCAGCAGCGACCAGCCGGGCCCGAGGATGGTCGGGGAGCTGTTTTTT
TRBJ2-2,NA,few,TRBV7-9,CASSQQGTGELFF,TGTGCCAGCAGCCAACAGGGAACCGGGGAGCTGTTTTTT